What follows are 4 T cell receptor beta chains derived from one specimen sequenced in a study of blood T cell repertoires in COVID-19. Profiling relied on immunoSEQ multiplex PCR, and the TCRdb table lists in-frame clones only, not all of them. The sample holds around 200,000 clones; 65% to 90% are singletons and the top ten take over 4.5%. Sequencing was performed on peripheral blood. All receptors come from a man older than 75 with acute or convalescent COVID-19.

The chain employs TRBV9 and TRBJ1-2; 11 nucleotides agree with TRBD1. Germline CDR1 is SGDLS and CDR2 is YYNGEE. This CDR3 comprises 16 residues. Trimming removed 0 bases from V and 4 bases from J; junction bases left unmatched: 5. The CDR3 bases are TGTGCCAGCAGCGTAGGGAGGACAGGGGGCTCCTATGGCTACACCTTC. Protein product: CASSVGRTGGSYGYTF.

This rearrangement joins TRBV20-1 to TRBJ1-1; the D is unclear. Germline assignment: CDR1 DFQATT and CDR2 SNEGSKA (reference sequence). CDR3 length: 11 residues. V was shortened by 3 bases and J by 4 bases, with 6 bases between the two germline ends. CDR3 residues: CSASYSTEAFF. CDR3 nucleotides: TGCAGTGCTAGCTACAGCACTGAAGCTTTCTTT.

V and J are TRBV19 and TRBJ2-4; 8 bases are shared with TRBD2. Losses at the gene ends were 6 bases for V and 1 base for J; bases not matched to a gene: 2. This CDR3 is 14 amino acids long. Germline CDR1 reads LNHDA; CDR2 reads SQIVND (reference sequence). The CDR3 sequence is CASSRLAAKNIQYF. CDR3 bases: TGTGCCAGTAGCCGACTAGCGGCCAAAAACATTCAGTACTTC.

The chain joins TRBV7-2 to TRBJ1-6, with 7 bases fitting TRBD1. CDR1 is SGHTA and CDR2 is FQGNSA in the germline V gene. This CDR3 contains 16 residues. With 5 bases clipped from V and 4 bases from J, the junction kept 8 bases outside the gene matches. CDR3 sequence (DNA): TGTGCCAGCAGCCCAAAAAAGACAGGGTATAATTCACCCCTCCACTTT. Translating gives CASSPKKTGYNSPLHF.